This T cell receptor (beta chain) was recorded in a study of T cell responses to AZD1222 COVID-19 vaccine. Background on the study: Second-dose intervals of approximately 4 or approximately 12 weeks were pooled. Study-wide points: The span of vaccine-associated CD4 TCRs extended across spike, with dominance at 160-218 and 743-854. Nearly half of the spike-specific TCRs reportedly recognize variant regions that carry no mutations. The study identified only a handful of AZD1222 recipients as seropositive at baseline.

In the case of this clone: The antigen remains undetermined.

Profiling relied on immunoSEQ multiplex PCR, and the TCRdb table lists in-frame clones only, not all of them. The sample includes about 130,000 clones, 92% of them seen just once. Sample: peripheral blood, taken on day 0 of AZD1222 vaccination. This sequence originates from an adult in good health.

Here the CDR3 DNA reads TGTGCCAGTAGTACCCGGATCAGCTTCACAGATACGCAGTATTTT. Its protein is CASSTRISFTDTQYF. The V and J genes are TRBV19 and TRBJ2-3, with D hard to call. V lost 4 bases to trimming and J lost 2 bases, with 13 bases between them. The CDR3 has 15 amino acids. The germline gives CDR1 LNHDA, CDR2 SQIVND (reference sequence).